This is a list of T cell receptor beta chains from one sample in a study of blood T cell repertoires in COVID-19. Assay: immunoSEQ multiplex PCR; the TCRdb copy retains only in-frame clones and omits some. This sample has about 73,000 clones, with about 86% found just once. The sample comprised peripheral blood. The receptors shown here come from a human donor in a cohort sampled during active COVID-19. The CDR3 runs from the conserved cysteine through the conserved F or W. A D gene is named only where the DNA matches it firmly. Size is stated for part of the rows, as once, few or many counts, or as a class when the clone is expanded.

v_call,d_call,clone_size,j_call,cdr3_aa,cdr3_nt
TRBV9,-,-,TRBJ1-3,CASSYGGERNTIYF,TGTGCCAGCAGCTACGGGGGGGAGAGAAACACCATATATTTT
TRBV5-1,TRBD1,-,TRBJ1-4,CASSLQGGGPNEKLFF,TGCGCCAGCAGCTTGCAGGGGGGCGGGCCAAATGAAAAACTGTTTTTT
TRBV2,-,-,TRBJ2-2,CASSEGQANTGELFF,TGTGCCAGCAGTGAAGGCCAGGCCAACACCGGGGAGCTGTTTTTT
TRBV6-5,-,-,TRBJ1-4,CASRPGQANEKLFF,TGTGCCAGCAGACCGGGACAAGCTAATGAAAAACTGTTTTTT
TRBV2,-,-,TRBJ1-6,CASSSDGGFSSPLHF,TGTGCCAGCAGCTCCGACGGGGGGTTCAGTTCACCCCTCCACTTT
TRBV6-9,-,-,TRBJ2-7,CASSPRGSSYEQYF,TGTGCCAGCTCACCACGGGGGAGCTCCTACGAGCAGTACTTC
TRBV19,TRBD2,many,TRBJ2-7,CASSIGGTSHEQYF,TGTGCCAGTAGTATCGGGGGGACTTCCCACGAGCAGTACTTC
TRBV5-6,-,-,TRBJ2-5,CASSPGRWGQETQYF,TGTGCCAGCAGCCCTGGGAGGTGGGGCCAAGAGACCCAGTACTTC
TRBV24-1,TRBD1,-,TRBJ2-3,CATSDAGTGGPTRDTQYF,TGTGCCACCAGTGATGCCGGGACAGGGGGTCCAACAAGAGATACGCAGTATTTT
TRBV28,-,-,TRBJ1-1,CASSEGSGAFF,TGTGCCAGCAGCGAGGGTTCGGGAGCTTTCTTT
TRBV7-8,-,-,TRBJ1-4,CRGGPNEKLFF,TGTAGAGGAGGGCCTAATGAAAAACTGTTTTTT
TRBV2,-,few,TRBJ1-3,CASSQVSGNTIYF,TGTGCCAGCAGTCAGGTTTCTGGAAACACCATATATTTT
TRBV20-1,-,-,TRBJ2-5,CSARAGGSQYF,TGCAGTGCTAGGGCAGGGGGGTCCCAGTACTTC
TRBV24-1,TRBD1,-,TRBJ1-4,CATSAGQGPNEKLFF,TGTGCCACCAGTGCCGGACAGGGTCCGAATGAAAAACTGTTTTTT
TRBV7-6,-,-,TRBJ2-7,CASSAMASTGPSYEQYF,TGTGCCAGCAGCGCAATGGCCTCTACAGGTCCCTCCTACGAGCAGTACTTC
TRBV9,TRBD1,-,TRBJ1-3,CASSNTGGRNTIYF,TGTGCCAGCAGCAATACAGGGGGCCGTAACACCATATATTTT
TRBV4-1,-,-,TRBJ1-5,CASSQGRIYSNQPQHF,TGCGCCAGCAGCCAAGGGCGGATTTATAGCAATCAGCCCCAGCATTTT
TRBV20-1,-,-,TRBJ2-7,CSASLAGVLYEQYF,TGCAGTGCTAGTTTGGCAGGGGTCCTCTACGAGCAGTACTTC
TRBV12-3/TRBV12-4,TRBD1,-,TRBJ1-1,CASSFTTGAEAFF,TGTGCCAGCAGTTTTACGACAGGGGCTGAAGCTTTCTTT
TRBV7-2,TRBD2,-,TRBJ2-7,CASSLAPSGGAYEQYF,TGTGCCAGCAGCTTAGCGCCGAGCGGGGGGGCCTACGAGCAGTACTTC
TRBV10-2,TRBD2,-,TRBJ2-7,CATSRGAYEQYF,TGCGCCACCAGTCGGGGGGCCTACGAGCAGTACTTC
TRBV7-2,TRBD2,-,TRBJ2-1,CASSLDPGGSYNEQFF,TGTGCCAGCAGCTTAGATCCGGGGGGCTCCTACAATGAGCAGTTCTTC
TRBV27,TRBD1,few,TRBJ1-1,CASPPRGQEGSVPTGAFF,TGTGCCAGCCCCCCCAGAGGACAGGAGGGCTCGGTCCCCACTGGGGCTTTCTTT
TRBV9,-,-,TRBJ2-3,CASSVGLAQTDTQYF,TGTGCCAGCAGCGTAGGTCTAGCGCAGACAGATACGCAGTATTTT
TRBV19,TRBD1,-,TRBJ1-3,CASTPYAAGGTGNTIYF,TGTGCCAGTACCCCCTATGCGGCAGGGGGAACTGGAAACACCATATATTTT
TRBV9,TRBD1,-,TRBJ1-2,CASSPGQGNAYGYTF,TGTGCCAGCAGCCCAGGACAGGGGAACGCCTATGGCTACACCTTC
TRBV2,-,few,TRBJ2-2,CASIRDIRNTGELFF,TGTGCCAGCATACGGGATATACGAAACACCGGGGAGCTGTTTTTT
TRBV4-3,-,-,TRBJ2-5,CASSQDRSGFGQTQYF,TGCGCCAGCAGCCAAGATAGGAGCGGGTTTGGACAGACCCAGTACTTC
TRBV7-2,TRBD2,-,TRBJ2-5,CASSSGSRGSGGTLETQYF,TGTGCCAGCAGCTCCGGGAGTCGTGGTAGCGGGGGTACCTTAGAGACCCAGTACTTC
TRBV29-1,-,-,TRBJ1-1,CSVEHRMNTEAFF,TGCAGCGTTGAACACAGAATGAACACTGAAGCTTTCTTT
TRBV5-4,-,-,TRBJ1-2,CASSLDQGHYGYTF,TGTGCCAGCAGCTTGGACCAGGGCCATTATGGCTACACCTTC
TRBV28,-,-,TRBJ2-5,CASSFYRDQETQYF,TGTGCCAGCAGTTTTTACAGAGACCAAGAGACCCAGTACTTC
TRBV4-3,-,-,TRBJ1-5,CASSQDLRQPQHF,TGCGCCAGCAGCCAAGATCTTAGACAGCCCCAGCATTTT
TRBV18,-,-,TRBJ2-3,CASSRLAGNTDTQYF,TGTGCCAGCTCACGGTTGGCAGGGAACACAGATACGCAGTATTTT
TRBV27,TRBD2,-,TRBJ2-7,CASSLGSGGIYEQYF,TGTGCCAGCAGTTTGGGAAGCGGGGGCATCTACGAGCAGTACTTC
TRBV5-4,TRBD1,-,TRBJ1-1,CASSEDRITEAFF,TGTGCCAGCAGCGAGGACAGGATCACTGAAGCTTTCTTT
TRBV5-1,TRBD2,-,TRBJ2-1,CASSQTSGRYNEQFF,TGCGCCAGCAGCCAGACTAGCGGGCGTTACAATGAGCAGTTCTTC
TRBV13,TRBD2,-,TRBJ2-5,CASSSTSGVQETQYF,TGTGCCAGCAGCTCGACTAGCGGGGTCCAAGAGACCCAGTACTTC
TRBV7-8,-,-,TRBJ2-3,CASSLALGGPWDTQYF,TGTGCCAGCAGCTTAGCGCTGGGGGGTCCCTGGGATACGCAGTATTTT
TRBV5-1,-,-,TRBJ2-3,CASSLEPGSYTDTQYF,TGCGCCAGCAGCTTGGAGCCCGGTAGTTACACAGATACGCAGTATTTT
TRBV6-2/TRBV6-3,TRBD2,-,TRBJ2-2,CASSYERGGLTGELFF,TGTGCCAGCAGTTACGAGCGGGGGGGCCTTACCGGGGAGCTGTTTTTT
TRBV5-6,TRBD1,-,TRBJ2-5,CASSSTGGVSSWETQYF,TGTGCCAGCAGCTCCACAGGGGGCGTCTCGTCATGGGAGACCCAGTACTTC